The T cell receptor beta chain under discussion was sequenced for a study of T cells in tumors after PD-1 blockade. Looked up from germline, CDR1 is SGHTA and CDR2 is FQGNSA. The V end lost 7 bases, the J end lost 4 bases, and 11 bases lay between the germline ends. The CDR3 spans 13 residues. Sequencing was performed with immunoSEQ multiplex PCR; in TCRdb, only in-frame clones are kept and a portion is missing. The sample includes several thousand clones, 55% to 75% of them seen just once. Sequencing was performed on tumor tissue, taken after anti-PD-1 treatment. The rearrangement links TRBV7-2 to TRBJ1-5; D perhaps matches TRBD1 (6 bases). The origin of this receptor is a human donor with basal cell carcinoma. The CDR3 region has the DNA TGTGCCAGCACCCAAAGGGGGAATCAGCCCCAGCATTTT. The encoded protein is CASTQRGNQPQHF.